These 27 T cell receptor beta chains came from one sample sequenced in a study of T cell repertoires in cytomegalovirus infection. Their antigens remain unidentified. Via MiXCR, TCRdb re-called the reads, giving one row per CDR3 protein. The table has a few hundred thousand distinct CDR3 sequences, about 44% seen once. The input for sequencing was cultured PBMCs, taken from culture after CMV antigen stimulation. These receptors were obtained from a human donor in good health (CMV status not recorded). Some clones in this sample may be carry-over from other donors' samples.

This sequence joins TRBV4-3 and TRBJ2-1; 11 bases agree with TRBD2. CDR3 length: 19 residues. Germline loops: CDR1 LGHNA, CDR2 YSLEER. V gave up 2 bases and J gave up 4 bases; unmatched junction bases: 13. The CDR3 region has the DNA TGCGCCAGCAGCCAAAAAGACTCTCTAGCGGGGGGCCGTTACAATGAGCAGTTCTTC. It specifies CASSQKDSLAGGRYNEQFF.

The chain has TRBV19 and TRBJ2-1; 7 nucleotides match TRBD2. The V and J ends lost 5 bases and 8 bases, in that order; junction bases with no gene match: 6. The CDR3 contains 13 residues. Germline V CDR1 and CDR2: LNHDA, SQIVND (reference sequence). CDR3 sequence (DNA): TGTGCCAGTAGTCTCCGGACTAGAGATGAGCAGTTCTTC. It codes for CASSLRTRDEQFF.

The gene calls are TRBV13 and TRBJ1-1, with unresolved D. The CDR3 has 15 residues. The germline V and J ends were trimmed by 5 bases and 2 bases, with 15 bases remaining between them. Germline CDR1 and CDR2: PRHDT and FYEKMQ (reference sequence). The CDR3 DNA follows: TGTGCCAGCAGCCTCCGGGGAGGTAGAAACACTGAAGCTTTCTTT. Protein sequence: CASSLRGGRNTEAFF.

The genes are TRBV29-1 and TRBJ1-2, with no clear D. Per germline, CDR1 SQVTM and CDR2 ANQGSEA. This CDR3 region has 12 residues. Trimming removed 6 bases from V and 5 bases from J, with 13 bases in between. The CDR3 region has the DNA TGCAGCGTAGACTCGCTGGGGTATGGCTACACCTTC. Translating it yields CSVDSLGYGYTF. The whole variable domain, filled in from reference TRBV29-1 and TRBJ1-2, reads SAVISQKPSRDICQRGTSLTIQCQVDSQVTMMFWYRQQPGQSLTLIATANQGSEATYESGFVIDKFPISRPNLTFSTLTVSNMSPEDSSIYLCSVDSLGYGYTFGSGTRLTVV.

The chain employs TRBV11-1 and TRBJ1-1; 8 nucleotides agree with TRBD1. The CDR3 has 13 residues. The V gene's germline CDR1 is SGHAT and CDR2 FQDESV (reference sequence). V gave up 6 bases and J gave up 4 bases; unmatched junction bases: 4. CDR3 region: CASRTDRGTEAFF. The CDR3 nucleotides read TGTGCCAGCAGGACCGACAGGGGCACTGAAGCTTTCTTT.

This clonotype was seen only a few times. The chain combines TRBV12-3 or TRBV12-4 with TRBJ1-6, with D possibly being TRBD1 (5 bases). The V end was cut by 7 bases, the J end by 6 bases, with 13 bases between. The CDR3 is 14 residues long. The CDR3 region has the DNA TGTGCCAGCACCGTAACCGGGGCTAATTCACCCCTCCACTTT. Translation gives CASTVTGANSPLHF.

The chain employs TRBV15 and TRBJ2-7; D gene ambiguous. Trimming pared 4 bases from V and 2 bases from J, leaving 9 bases between. From germline, CDR1 is LNHNV and CDR2 YYDKDF (reference sequence). The CDR3 contains 13 residues. The CDR3 DNA is TGTGCCACCAGCAACAGCCTAGCCTACGAGCAGTACTTC. This encodes CATSNSLAYEQYF.

This clonotype turned up a few times. V is TRBV5-6 and J is TRBJ1-1; D remains unclear. In germline, CDR1 is SGHDT, CDR2 YYEEEE. This CDR3 has 13 amino acids. Trimming took 0 bases from V and 1 from J, leaving 4 bases between them. The CDR3 is CASSLDENTEAFF. CDR3 in DNA: TGTGCCAGCAGCTTGGACGAGAACACTGAAGCTTTCTTT.

The rearrangement joins TRBV2 to TRBJ1-5, with D unclear. Germline lookup yields CDR1 SNHLY and CDR2 FYNNEI. V lost 1 base and J lost 5, with 6 bases in between. The CDR3 is 13 residues long. DNA for the CDR3: TGTGCCAGCAGTGAAGTTGGGGATCAGCCCCAGCATTTT. Translating it yields CASSEVGDQPQHF. Full variable domain (remainder filled in from reference TRBV2 and TRBJ1-5): EPEVTQTPSHQVTQMGQEVILRCVPISNHLYFYWYRQILGQKVEFLVSFYNNEISEKSEIFDDQFSVERPDGSNFTLKIRSTKLEDSAMYFCASSEVGDQPQHFGDGTRLSIL.

This clonotype has only a few counts. The CDR3 bases are TGCGCCAGCAGCCATTACCCCGGGACTGAAGCTTTCTTT. This encodes CASSHYPGTEAFF. V and J are TRBV4-3 and TRBJ1-1; unclear D gene. V was clipped by 3 bases and J by 5 bases, with 10 bases between them. The CDR3 is 13 residues long. Germline V gene data show CDR1 as LGHNA and CDR2 as YSLEER.

This clonotype was counted a few times. The chain recombines TRBV20-1 with TRBJ2-3, with 7 bases identical to TRBD2. In germline, CDR1 is DFQATT, CDR2 SNEGSKA (reference sequence). The V gene end was trimmed by 5 bases and the J gene end by 8 bases; junction bases not matched to a gene: 4. CDR3 length: 11 residues. The CDR3 loop reads CSARLASTQYF. The CDR3 DNA reads as TGCAGTGCTCGACTAGCCAGTACGCAGTATTTT.

The chain employs TRBV20-1 and TRBJ1-6, with D possibly TRBD1 on 6 matching bases. Germline assignment: CDR1 DFQATT and CDR2 SNEGSKA (reference sequence). The V end lost 6 bases, the J end lost 8 bases, and 23 bases lay between the germline ends. The length of the CDR3 is 16 residues. CDR3 sequence: CSALIPHRELDSPLHF. For the CDR3, the DNA is TGCAGTGCCCTTATCCCCCACAGGGAATTGGATTCACCCCTCCACTTT.

The chain uses TRBV28 and TRBJ2-5; 8 nucleotides align to TRBD2. This CDR3 region has 14 residues. Germline CDR1 and CDR2: MDHEN and SYDVKM. Germline trimming cut 9 bases from V and 3 bases from J; bases unmatched to any gene: 9. CDR3 DNA: TGTGCCAGTGGGACCCAGCGGGGGAAAGAGACCCAGTACTTC. Protein sequence: CASGTQRGKETQYF.

In regard to this clonotype: Its ends do not fully match the called genes, so a read error is possible. The J gene is TRBJ2-3, the V gene TRBV11-2; TRBD1 might be the D (5 bases). The CDR3 totals 13 residues. Germline CDR1 SGHAT, CDR2 FQNNGV. CDR3 sequence reads: CASRLGVEDTQYF. The CDR3 region has the DNA TGTGCCAGCAGGTTAGGGGTGGAAGATACGCAGTATTTT.

The V call is TRBV6-1, the J call TRBJ2-3; TRBD2 matches at 9 bases. Germline trimming cut 4 bases from V and 6 bases from J; bases unmatched to any gene: 8. Germline V gene sequence: CDR1 MNHNS, CDR2 SASEGT. The CDR3 consists of 15 residues. The CDR3 bases are TGTGCCAGCAGTGGCAGAGCGGGGGGTCGGGATACGCAGTATTTT. This codes for CASSGRAGGRDTQYF.

The CDR3 DNA is TGTGCCAGCAGCCCGCAGAGGGATCAAGAGACCCAGTACTTC. As protein: CASSPQRDQETQYF. The chain links TRBV7-9 to TRBJ2-5, with a tentative D call TRBD2 (5 bases). The CDR3 extends over 14 amino acids. Germline V gene sequence: CDR1 SEHNR, CDR2 FQNEAQ (reference sequence). V was trimmed by 5 bases and J by 2 bases, leaving 12 bases between them.

DNA of the CDR3: TGTGCCAGCAGCGGGGGGGGTTCTGGTCAGCCCCAGCATTTT. Translating gives CASSGGGSGQPQHF. The genes are TRBV7-9 and TRBJ1-5, with a possible D match to TRBD1 (5 bases). CDR3 length equals 14 residues. The V end was cut by 5 bases, the J end by 6 bases, with 14 bases between. CDR1 and CDR2 from the germline V gene are SEHNR and FQNEAQ (reference sequence).

This clonotype has only one observation. This chain uses TRBV20-1 with TRBJ2-1; a weak D match, TRBD2 (6 bases). Germline V gene lookup returns CDR1 DFQATT and CDR2 SNEGSKA (reference sequence). V dropped 4 bases and J dropped 3 bases, with 10 bases sitting between them. The CDR3 is 13 amino acids. DNA for the CDR3: TGCAGTGCTAAAGGGACTTACTACAATGAGCAGTTCTTC. Translating gives CSAKGTYYNEQFF.

This clonotype was detected ten times or more. The chain couples TRBV7-6 to TRBJ2-1, with 13 bases identical to TRBD2. The CDR3 spans 17 residues. After removal of 5 bases from V and 1 base from J, the junction contained 5 bases not matched to a gene. Germline V gene sequence: CDR1 SGHVS, CDR2 FNYEAQ. The CDR3 loop reads CASSRTSGSSSYNEQFF. CDR3 nucleotide sequence: TGTGCCAGCAGCCGGACTAGCGGGAGTTCGTCCTACAATGAGCAGTTCTTC.

In its sample, this clonotype was seen a few times. V gene TRBV5-4 combines with J gene TRBJ2-7; D is undetermined. The CDR3 extends over 14 amino acids. From germline, CDR1 is SGHNT and CDR2 YYREEE (reference sequence). Trimming took off 0 bases at V and 0 bases at J, with 7 bases between the two ends. This CDR3 reads CASSLDSSSYEQYF. In nucleotides, the CDR3 is TGTGCCAGCAGCTTGGATTCAAGCTCCTACGAGCAGTACTTC.

The chain combines TRBV7-4 with TRBJ1-1; D uncertain. V was pared by 6 bases and J by 6 bases, with 8 bases between. The CDR3 is made up of 11 amino acids. Germline CDR1 is SGHVT and CDR2 is SQSDAQ. CDR3 sequence (DNA): TGTGCCAGCAGTCCCGACTCTGAAGCTTTCTTT. It codes for CASSPDSEAFF.

There are a few counts of this clonotype. The CDR3 region is CASSPRSSGNTIYF. CDR3 sequence (DNA): TGTGCCAGCAGCCCCCGGAGCTCTGGAAACACCATATATTTT. The rearrangement joins TRBV7-2 to TRBJ1-3, with no clear D. The CDR3 runs to 14 residues. CDR1 and CDR2 (germline): SGHTA, FQGNSA. With 5 bases removed from V and 0 bases from J, the gap between germline ends came to 8 bases.

The chain employs TRBV6-2 or TRBV6-3 and TRBJ1-2; 7 nucleotides align to TRBD1. The germline V gene encodes CDR1 MNHEY and CDR2 SVGEGT. CDR3 length: 15 amino acids. Losses at the gene ends were 6 bases for V and 4 bases for J; bases not matched to a gene: 11. The chain's CDR3 is CASSLSSGGFYGYTF. The CDR3 DNA sequence: TGTGCCAGCAGCCTGTCTTCAGGGGGTTTCTATGGCTACACCTTC.

The V and J genes are TRBV7-9 and TRBJ2-1, with TRBD2 identical over 9 bases. V lost 0 bases and J lost 7; bases outside the gene matches: 7. Germline loops: CDR1 SEHNR, CDR2 FQNEAQ (reference sequence). The CDR3 totals 16 residues. The CDR3 spells CASSLAGGRVYNEQFF. In DNA form, the CDR3 reads TGTGCCAGCAGCTTAGCGGGCGGGAGGGTTTATAATGAGCAGTTCTTC.

In this sample, this clonotype turned up many times. The chain joins TRBV7-2 to TRBJ1-5; 9 bases line up with TRBD1. This CDR3 is 18 amino acids long. In germline, CDR1 is SGHTA, CDR2 FQGNSA. V dropped 0 bases and J dropped 7; count of bases not matched to a gene: 13. The CDR3 here is CASSLARLGQGSRQPQHF. In nucleotides, the CDR3 is TGTGCCAGCAGCTTAGCGCGTTTGGGACAGGGATCCCGGCAGCCCCAGCATTTT. The whole variable domain, remainder taken from reference TRBV7-2 and TRBJ1-5, is GAGVSQSPSNKVTEKGKDVELRCDPISGHTALYWYRQSLGQGLEFLIYFQGNSAPDKSGLPSDRFSAERTGGSVSTLTIQRTQQEDSAVYLCASSLARLGQGSRQPQHFGDGTRLSIL.

The chain carries TRBV9 and TRBJ2-1; D possibly corresponds to TRBD2 (5 bases). This CDR3 contains 15 residues. Germline V gene sequence: CDR1 SGDLS, CDR2 YYNGEE. Trimming left V 0 bases short and J 0 bases short, with 7 bases between. Written as DNA, the CDR3 is TGTGCCAGCAGCGTAGCAGAGGGCTCCTACAATGAGCAGTTCTTC. This encodes CASSVAEGSYNEQFF.

This clonotype was detected a few times. This chain uses TRBV11-2 with TRBJ1-4; no clear D gene. V shed 2 bases and J shed 10 bases, with 14 bases lying between them. In germline, CDR1 is SGHAT, CDR2 FQNNGV. The CDR3 spans 14 residues. CDR3 nucleotide sequence: TGTGCCAGCAGCTTATCGGGAGACTGGGGAAAACTGTTTTTT. Translating gives CASSLSGDWGKLFF.